Below are 10 T cell receptor beta chains sequenced from a single sample in a study of blood T cell repertoires in COVID-19. Generated by immunoSEQ multiplex PCR, the TCRdb table keeps only in-frame clones and is missing some. The table shows about 120,000 clones, with 65% to 90% occurring only once. Sequencing was performed on peripheral blood. Source of these receptors: a man aged 80 or over with acute or convalescent COVID-19.

The chain combines TRBV4-3 with TRBJ2-7; TRBD2 matches 12 bases. CDR1 and CDR2 (germline): LGHNA, YSLEER. CDR3 size: 15 residues. V was pared by 1 base and J by 2 bases, with 0 bases of the junction left unmatched. The DNA of the CDR3 is TGCGCCAGCAGCCAAGGGACTAGCGGGGCCTACGAGCAGTACTTC. It encodes CASSQGTSGAYEQYF.

V is TRBV27 and J is TRBJ1-6; weak D call: TRBD1 (5 bases). Trimming shortened V by 6 bases and J by 4 bases, and 13 bases separated the two germline ends. The CDR3 length is 15 residues. CDR1 and CDR2 (germline): MNHEY, SMNVEV (reference sequence). The CDR3 protein is CASSQGAVYNSPLHF. The CDR3 DNA is TGTGCCAGCAGCCAGGGTGCAGTTTATAATTCACCCCTCCACTTT.

The chain links TRBV25-1 to TRBJ1-1; D ambiguous. This CDR3 has 11 residues. CDR1 and CDR2 (germline): MGHDK, SYGVNS. V was trimmed by 6 bases and J by 1 base, leaving 3 bases between them. The CDR3 region has the DNA TGTGCCAGCAGCCGGAACACTGAAGCTTTCTTT. As protein: CASSRNTEAFF.

This chain joins TRBV25-1 and TRBJ2-5, with 14 bases aligning to TRBD2. The CDR3 spans 17 residues. In germline, CDR1 is MGHDK, CDR2 SYGVNS. The V segment lost 5 bases and the J segment 3 bases; nucleotides outside the gene matches: 8. CDR3 bases: TGTGCCAGCAGTCCGGGACTAGCGGGGGCTTTGAAAGAGACCCAGTACTTC. It is translated as CASSPGLAGALKETQYF.

The chain employs TRBV14 and TRBJ1-1; possibly TRBD1 for D (6 bases). The CDR3 consists of 14 residues. The germline V gene has CDR1 SGHDN and CDR2 FVKESK. Trimming pared 6 bases from V and 5 bases from J, leaving 16 bases between. The CDR3 coding sequence is TGTGCCAGCAGTCTCAACAGGGTGGGTACTGAAGCTTTCTTT. It is translated as CASSLNRVGTEAFF.

The V and J genes are TRBV5-1 and TRBJ1-3, with no clear D. Germline CDR1 SGHRS, CDR2 YFSETQ. CDR3 length: 18 residues. Trimming cost V 0 bases and J 0 bases, with 16 bases left between them. The CDR3 reads CASSLGLVSPGSGNTIYF. CDR3 DNA: TGCGCCAGCAGCTTGGGCCTCGTCAGTCCAGGCTCTGGAAACACCATATATTTT.

J is TRBJ2-3 and V is TRBV5-1; 7 bases agree with TRBD2. From germline, CDR1 is SGHRS and CDR2 YFSETQ. The CDR3 contains 18 residues. The junction had 20 bases not matched to a gene; V was cut back by 3 bases and J by 7 bases. This CDR3 is CASSSNLPASGKTYTQYF. DNA for the CDR3: TGCGCCAGCAGCTCCAATCTGCCGGCTAGCGGAAAGACTTATACGCAGTATTTT.

This chain joins TRBV5-1 and TRBJ1-1; 9 nucleotides line up with TRBD1. The V and J ends lost 7 bases and 6 bases, in that order; junction bases with no gene match: 10. This CDR3 has 14 residues. CDR1 and CDR2 (germline): SGHRS, YFSETQ. In DNA, the CDR3 is TGCGCCAGCGAGGATAGACAGGGGGATGCTGAAGCTTTCTTT. Amino acid sequence: CASEDRQGDAEAFF.

The chain carries TRBV6-1 and TRBJ2-1; 7 bases map to TRBD1. With 0 bases clipped from V and 9 bases from J, the junction kept 8 bases outside the gene matches. Germline-derived CDR1 and CDR2 are MNHNS and SASEGT. This CDR3 has 15 residues. CDR3 nucleotides: TGTGCCAGCAGTGAAGCAGGGACAGACGATTTTGAGCAGTTCTTC. Amino acids: CASSEAGTDDFEQFF.

The V and J genes are TRBV5-1 and TRBJ1-2; no clear D. Trimming pared 0 bases from V and 7 bases from J, leaving 13 bases between. Per the germline V gene, CDR1 is SGHRS and CDR2 is YFSETQ. The CDR3 is 14 residues long. CDR3 sequence: CASSLVFSKPGYTF. The CDR3 DNA reads as TGCGCCAGCAGCTTGGTATTCTCAAAGCCTGGCTACACCTTC.